This TCR beta chain came from a study of control samples from healthy donors and cancer patients (TCRdb year 2020). Spanning cysteine to phenylalanine, the CDR3 consists of 16 amino acids. The read is trimmed to its CDR3 DNA, 48 bases read in frame from base 1. The V and J ends are trimmed by 0 bases and 2 bases, leaving 11 bases between them. CDR1 and CDR2 are drawn from the germline V gene: SGHDN, FVKESK. Libraries were constructed by the immunoSEQ multiplex PCR assay. This is the immuneACCESS table as TCRdb keeps it, with only in-frame sequences that have V and J called. A part of the clones is gone; compared with another copy, unresolved V genes explain less than half, and the rest is unexplained. This sample holds roughly 80,000 clones; about 88% were observed only once. 5.7% of the sample belongs to the ten largest clones. On this clone: Its antigen is unknown. No base qualities exist here, and no much larger clone lies one base off it.

The sequence joins TRBV14 to TRBJ2-1; TRBD2 is a possible D gene, resting on 5 matching bases. Sequenced: blood. The source of this sequence is a woman aged 50 to 65 in good health. DNA sequence: TGTGCCAGCAGCCAAGAGCGGGTAAACCCCTACAATGAGCAGTTCTTC. It specifies CASSQERVNPYNEQFF.